Reported below is one T cell receptor beta chain. The CDR3 regions of TCR beta were amplified from RNA transcripts. Researchers ran a first-round RT-PCR on the TCR CDR3 using the HTBI primer set. A single record per CDR3 protein comes from TCRdb applying MiXCR to the multiplex PCR reads. The table records about 480,000 distinct CDR3 sequences, about 20% of them present only once. This sample is drawn from a study of T cells in Graves' hyperthyroidism and ophthalmopathy. V was cut by 2 bases and J by 8 bases, with 13 bases left in between. Germline V gives CDR1 SGHRS, CDR2 YFSETQ. This CDR3 comprises 13 residues.

This sequence originates from an older woman with Graves' ophthalmopathy. The material sequenced was blood. The chain has TRBV5-1 and TRBJ1-1, with no clear D. The CDR3 reads CASSFRAPTEAFF. The DNA for the CDR3 is TGCGCCAGCAGCTTCCGGGCTCCAACGGAAGCTTTCTTT.